This section outlines one T cell receptor (beta chain) sequence together with its context. The antigen is undetermined. With 0 bases removed from V and 0 bases from J, the gap between germline ends came to 12 bases. CDR1 and CDR2 from the germline V gene are LGHNA and YNFKEQ. The CDR3 contains 17 residues. This record belongs to a study of cytomegalovirus exposure and HLA in healthy donors. Across the study: Drawn from HLA-typed donors, approximately 86 million unique TCRs were held in an early data release. Study observations and caveats: Reports credit the classifier with highly specific, highly sensitive diagnosis of cytomegalovirus status. HLA allele associations emerged for about 16,000 TCR beta sequences in a later analysis, at 0.05 false discovery rate. Fewer N-insertions (relative to the roughly 670-donor mean) were reportedly seen in an Asian-associated ancestry cluster in a later analysis.

Both 60 Vbeta primers and 13 Jbeta primers went into the PCR. Generated by immunoSEQ multiplex PCR, the TCRdb table keeps only in-frame clones and is missing some. Seen here are approximately 40,000 clones, 82% observed once, and the top ten hold 10% to 13%. The specimen sequenced was PBMCs. The rearrangement links TRBV4-2 to TRBJ1-3; maybe TRBD1 (6 bases). The receptor was derived from a woman in her late teens or twenties in good health and CMV-seropositive. The CDR3 reads CASSQDYRAYSGNTIYF. The CDR3 DNA follows: TGTGCCAGCAGCCAAGATTACAGGGCTTACTCTGGAAACACCATATATTTT.